Listed here is a single T cell receptor beta chain. Its antigen is unidentified. TCRdb re-called the 5' RACE reads through MiXCR, storing one row per CDR3 protein. This sample has 180,000 or so distinct CDR3 sequences, with around a tenth found just once. The CDR3 loop spans 18 amino acids. Trimming pared 3 bases from V and 0 bases from J, leaving 15 bases between. Germline V CDR1 and CDR2: KGHSH, LQKENI. This entry comes from a study of T-cell memory formation after mild COVID-19. The study, taken as a whole, reports: Clones that shrank (day 15 to 85) were balanced CD4/CD8, whereas later expanders leaned CD4+.

The sequenced material came from PBMCs or a T cell subset sorted from them (not recorded which). The TCR comes from a young man who had mild COVID-19 (a few samples of this study predate the infection). Cell type and time point are not known. V usage is TRBV18 and J usage is TRBJ1-6; possibly TRBD1 for D (5 bases). CDR3 bases: TGTGCCAGCTCACCCATGGGACGCCTGAGCTCCTATAATTCACCCCTCCACTTT. Its translation is CASSPMGRLSSYNSPLHF.